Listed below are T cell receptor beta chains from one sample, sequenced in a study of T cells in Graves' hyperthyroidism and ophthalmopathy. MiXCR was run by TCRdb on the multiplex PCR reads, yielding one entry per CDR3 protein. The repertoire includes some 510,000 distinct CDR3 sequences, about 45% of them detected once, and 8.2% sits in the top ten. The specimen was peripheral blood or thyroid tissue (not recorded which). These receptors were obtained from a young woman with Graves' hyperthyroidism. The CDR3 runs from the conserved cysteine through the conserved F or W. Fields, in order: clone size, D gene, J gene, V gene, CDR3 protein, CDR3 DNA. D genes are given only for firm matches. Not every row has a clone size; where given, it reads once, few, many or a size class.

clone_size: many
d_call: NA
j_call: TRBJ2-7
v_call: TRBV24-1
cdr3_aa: CATSEFNRDEQYF
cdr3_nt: TGTGCCACCAGTGAATTCAACAGGGACGAGCAGTACTTC

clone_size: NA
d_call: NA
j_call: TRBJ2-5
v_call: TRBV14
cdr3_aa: CASSQGTGLVETQYF
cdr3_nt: TGTGCCAGCAGCCAAGGTACAGGGTTGGTGGAGACCCAGTACTTC

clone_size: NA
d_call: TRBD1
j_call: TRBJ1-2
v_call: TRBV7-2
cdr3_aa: CAAGTGSPGYTF
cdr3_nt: TGTGCAGCCGGGACAGGGTCTCCTGGCTACACCTTC

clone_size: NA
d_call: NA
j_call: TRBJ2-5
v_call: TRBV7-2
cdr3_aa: CASSRDWTGETQYF
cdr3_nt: TGTGCCAGCAGCAGGGATTGGACGGGCGAGACCCAGTACTTC

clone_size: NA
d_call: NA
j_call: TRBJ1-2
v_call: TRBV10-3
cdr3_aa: CAVDQGPGYTF
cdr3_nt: TGTGCCGTAGACCAGGGACCTGGCTACACCTTC

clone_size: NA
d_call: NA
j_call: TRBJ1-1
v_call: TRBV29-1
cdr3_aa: CSLVGGAGTEAFF
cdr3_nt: TGCAGCTTAGTGGGGGGCGCCGGGACTGAAGCTTTCTTT

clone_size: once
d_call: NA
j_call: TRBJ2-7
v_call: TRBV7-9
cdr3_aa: CASSLWQFSYEQYF
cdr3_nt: TGTGCCAGCAGCTTGTGGCAGTTCTCCTACGAGCAGTACTTC

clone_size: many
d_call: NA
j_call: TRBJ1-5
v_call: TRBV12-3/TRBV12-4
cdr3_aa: CASSFAGGGNQPQHF
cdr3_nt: TGTGCCAGCAGTTTCGCAGGAGGCGGAAATCAGCCCCAGCATTTT

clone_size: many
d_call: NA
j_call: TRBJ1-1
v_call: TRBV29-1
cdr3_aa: CSVEETEAFF
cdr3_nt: TGCAGCGTTGAGGAGACTGAAGCTTTCTTT

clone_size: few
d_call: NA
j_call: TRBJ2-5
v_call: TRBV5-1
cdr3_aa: CASSLAGAVFETQYF
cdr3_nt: TGCGCCAGCAGCCTCGCAGGGGCGGTATTCGAGACCCAGTACTTC

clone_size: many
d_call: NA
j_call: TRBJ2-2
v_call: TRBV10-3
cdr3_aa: CAISEATGELFF
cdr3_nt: TGTGCCATCAGCGAGGCCACCGGGGAGCTGTTTTTT

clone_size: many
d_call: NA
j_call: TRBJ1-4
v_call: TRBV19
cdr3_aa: CASSPDRTNEKLFF
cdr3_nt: TGTGCCAGTAGTCCCGACAGGACTAATGAAAAACTGTTTTTT

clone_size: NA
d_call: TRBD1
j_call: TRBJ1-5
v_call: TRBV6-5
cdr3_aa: CASNSRGTAYQPQHF
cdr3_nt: TGTGCCAGCAATTCACGGGGGACAGCTTATCAGCCCCAGCATTTT

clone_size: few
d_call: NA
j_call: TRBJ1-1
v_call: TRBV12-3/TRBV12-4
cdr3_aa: CASNKGGTTEAFF
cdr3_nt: TGTGCCAGCAACAAGGGTGGGACCACTGAAGCTTTCTTT

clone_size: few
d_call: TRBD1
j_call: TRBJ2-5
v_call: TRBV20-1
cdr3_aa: CSGTTGGRRETQYF
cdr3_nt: TGCAGTGGGACGACAGGGGGAAGAAGAGAGACCCAGTACTTC

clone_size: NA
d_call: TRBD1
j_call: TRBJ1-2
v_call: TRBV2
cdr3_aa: CASRTGTVNYGYTF
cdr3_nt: TGTGCCAGCAGAACAGGGACAGTTAACTATGGCTACACCTTC

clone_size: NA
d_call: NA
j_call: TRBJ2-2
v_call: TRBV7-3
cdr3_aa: CASSHDSTGELFF
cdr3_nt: TGTGCCAGCAGCCACGACAGCACCGGGGAGCTGTTTTTT

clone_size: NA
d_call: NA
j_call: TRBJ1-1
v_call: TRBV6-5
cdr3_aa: CASSLNYAGEAFF
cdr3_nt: TGTGCCAGCAGCTTAAACTATGCGGGTGAAGCTTTCTTT

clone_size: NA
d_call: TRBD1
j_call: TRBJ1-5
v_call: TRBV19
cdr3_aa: CASSIFGAGGYNQPQHF
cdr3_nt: TGTGCCAGTAGTATTTTTGGTGCAGGGGGCTACAATCAGCCCCAGCATTTT

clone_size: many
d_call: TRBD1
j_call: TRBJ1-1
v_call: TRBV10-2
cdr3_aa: CASIKDRGGTEAFF
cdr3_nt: TGCGCCAGCATCAAAGACAGGGGAGGCACTGAAGCTTTCTTT

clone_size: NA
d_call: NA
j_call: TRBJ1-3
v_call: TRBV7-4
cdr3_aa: CASSQEGLSGNTIYF
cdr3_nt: TGTGCCAGCAGCCAGGAGGGGTTATCTGGAAACACCATATATTTT

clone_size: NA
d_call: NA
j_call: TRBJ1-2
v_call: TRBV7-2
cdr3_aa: CASRSTGQTYGYTF
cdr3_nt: TGTGCCAGCAGGTCTACGGGACAAACCTATGGCTACACCTTC

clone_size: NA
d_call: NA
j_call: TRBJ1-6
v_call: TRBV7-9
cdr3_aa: CASRGSQGGGYNSPLHF
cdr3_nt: TGTGCCAGCAGGGGATCTCAGGGAGGCGGATATAATTCACCCCTCCACTTT

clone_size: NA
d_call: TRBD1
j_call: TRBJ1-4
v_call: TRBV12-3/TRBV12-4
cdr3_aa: CASSLQGGDEKLLF
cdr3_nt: TGTGCCAGCAGTTTGCAGGGGGGAGATGAAAAACTGCTTTTT

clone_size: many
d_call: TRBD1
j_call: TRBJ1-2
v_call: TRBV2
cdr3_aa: CASAPRQGAYRYTF
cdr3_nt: TGTGCCAGCGCTCCTCGGCAGGGGGCCTATCGCTACACCTTC

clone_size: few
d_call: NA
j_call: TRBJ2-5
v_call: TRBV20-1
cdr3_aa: CSARDPYQETQYF
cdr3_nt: TGCAGTGCTAGAGACCCGTACCAAGAGACCCAGTACTTC

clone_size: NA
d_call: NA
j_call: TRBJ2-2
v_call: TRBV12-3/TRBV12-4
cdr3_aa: CASSLVMAGELFF
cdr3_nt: TGTGCCAGCAGTTTAGTCATGGCCGGGGAGCTGTTTTTT

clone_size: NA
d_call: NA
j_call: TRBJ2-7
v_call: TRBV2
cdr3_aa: CASSPLLAVEQYF
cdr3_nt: TGTGCCAGCTCACCACTGCTAGCAGTCGAGCAGTACTTC

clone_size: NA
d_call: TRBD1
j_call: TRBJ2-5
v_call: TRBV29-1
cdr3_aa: CSSSGGLRETQYF
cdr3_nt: TGCAGCTCCTCAGGGGGCTTGCGAGAGACCCAGTACTTC

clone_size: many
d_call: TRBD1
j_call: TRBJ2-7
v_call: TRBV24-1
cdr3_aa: CATSGRRQGSEQYF
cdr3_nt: TGTGCCACCAGTGGCCGTAGACAGGGGAGCGAGCAGTACTTC

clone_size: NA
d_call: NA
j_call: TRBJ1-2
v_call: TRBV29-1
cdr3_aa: CSLEGEGGYTF
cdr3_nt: TGCAGCTTGGAGGGTGAGGGTGGCTACACCTTC

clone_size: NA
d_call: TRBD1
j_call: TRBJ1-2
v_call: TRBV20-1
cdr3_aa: CSARHRGGYTF
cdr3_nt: TGCAGTGCTAGACACAGGGGTGGCTACACCTTC

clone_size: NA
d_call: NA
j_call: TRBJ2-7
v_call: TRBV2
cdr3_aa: CASNPSQASYEQYF
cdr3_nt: TGTGCCAGCAACCCTAGCCAAGCCTCCTACGAGCAGTACTTC

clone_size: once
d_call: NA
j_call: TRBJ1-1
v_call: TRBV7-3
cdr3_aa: CASSGGQCTEAFF
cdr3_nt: TGTGCCAGCAGCGGCGGACAGTGCACTGAAGCTTTCTTT

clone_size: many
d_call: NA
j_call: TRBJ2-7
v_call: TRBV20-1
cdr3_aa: CSAREPATYEQYF
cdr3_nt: TGCAGTGCTAGAGAGCCAGCAACCTACGAGCAGTACTTC

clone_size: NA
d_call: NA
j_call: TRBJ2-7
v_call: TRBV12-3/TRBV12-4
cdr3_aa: CASSFQGEISYEQYF
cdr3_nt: TGTGCCAGCAGTTTCCAAGGTGAGATCTCCTACGAGCAGTACTTC

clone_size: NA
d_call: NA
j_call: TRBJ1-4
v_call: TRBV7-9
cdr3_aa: CASSLGGTDPQEKLFF
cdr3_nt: TGTGCCAGCAGCTTAGGGGGGACCGACCCGCAAGAAAAACTGTTTTTT

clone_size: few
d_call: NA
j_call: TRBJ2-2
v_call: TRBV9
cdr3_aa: CASTLAPNTGELFF
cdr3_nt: TGTGCCAGCACCCTCGCACCGAACACCGGGGAGCTGTTTTTT

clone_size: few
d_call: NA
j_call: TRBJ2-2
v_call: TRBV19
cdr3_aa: CASKRGTGELFF
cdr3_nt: TGTGCCAGTAAGCGAGGGACCGGGGAGCTGTTTTTT

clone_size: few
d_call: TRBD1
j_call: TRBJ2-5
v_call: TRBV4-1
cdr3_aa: CASSQGGQGGTQYF
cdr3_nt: TGCGCCAGCAGCCAAGGAGGACAGGGCGGGACCCAGTACTTC

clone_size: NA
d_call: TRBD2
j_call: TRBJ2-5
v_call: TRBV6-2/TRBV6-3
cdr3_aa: CASTPSGRAETQYF
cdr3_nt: TGTGCCAGCACCCCTAGCGGGAGGGCCGAGACCCAGTACTTC

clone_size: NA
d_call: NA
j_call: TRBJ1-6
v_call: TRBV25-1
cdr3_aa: CASSGGDSPLHF
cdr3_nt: TGTGCCAGCAGTGGGGGGGATTCACCCCTCCACTTT

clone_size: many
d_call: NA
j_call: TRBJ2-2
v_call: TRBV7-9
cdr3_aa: CASSQEQDTGELFF
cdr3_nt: TGTGCCAGCAGCCAAGAGCAGGACACCGGGGAGCTGTTTTTT

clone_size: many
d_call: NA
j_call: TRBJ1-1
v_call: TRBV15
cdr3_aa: CATSRERPAMNTEAFF
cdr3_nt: TGTGCCACCAGCAGAGAACGCCCGGCCATGAACACTGAAGCTTTCTTT

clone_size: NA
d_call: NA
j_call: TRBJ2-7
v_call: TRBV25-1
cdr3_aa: CASSEPRDGGSYEQYF
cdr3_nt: TGTGCCAGCAGTGAACCCAGGGATGGGGGCTCCTACGAGCAGTACTTC

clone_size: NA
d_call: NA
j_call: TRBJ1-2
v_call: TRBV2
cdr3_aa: CASSVGRQGYTF
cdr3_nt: TGTGCCAGCAGTGTGGGGCGACAGGGCTACACCTTC

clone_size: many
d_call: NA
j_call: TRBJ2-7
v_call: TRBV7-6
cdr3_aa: CASSLSPLYEQYF
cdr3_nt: TGTGCCAGCAGCTTATCCCCTCTCTACGAGCAGTACTTC

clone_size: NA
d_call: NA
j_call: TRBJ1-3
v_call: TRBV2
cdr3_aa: CASSLVGGLFGNTIYF
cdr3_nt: TGTGCCAGCAGCTTGGTTGGAGGTCTTTTTGGAAACACCATATATTTT

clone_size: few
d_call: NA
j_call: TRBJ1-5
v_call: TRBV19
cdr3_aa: CASSNGQSNQPQHF
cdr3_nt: TGTGCCAGTAGTAACGGACAGAGCAATCAGCCCCAGCATTTT

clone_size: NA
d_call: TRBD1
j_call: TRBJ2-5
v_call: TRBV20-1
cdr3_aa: CSALGGDREEETQYF
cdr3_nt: TGCAGTGCTCTAGGCGGGGACAGGGAGGAAGAGACCCAGTACTTC

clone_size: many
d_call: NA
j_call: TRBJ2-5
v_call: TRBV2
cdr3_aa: CASSEGTPGETQYF
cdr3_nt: TGTGCCAGCAGTGAGGGCACCCCGGGGGAGACCCAGTACTTC

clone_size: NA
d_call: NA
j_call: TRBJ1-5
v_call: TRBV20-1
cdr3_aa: CSARDRGVNQPQHF
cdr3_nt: TGCAGTGCTAGAGATAGAGGGGTCAATCAGCCCCAGCATTTT